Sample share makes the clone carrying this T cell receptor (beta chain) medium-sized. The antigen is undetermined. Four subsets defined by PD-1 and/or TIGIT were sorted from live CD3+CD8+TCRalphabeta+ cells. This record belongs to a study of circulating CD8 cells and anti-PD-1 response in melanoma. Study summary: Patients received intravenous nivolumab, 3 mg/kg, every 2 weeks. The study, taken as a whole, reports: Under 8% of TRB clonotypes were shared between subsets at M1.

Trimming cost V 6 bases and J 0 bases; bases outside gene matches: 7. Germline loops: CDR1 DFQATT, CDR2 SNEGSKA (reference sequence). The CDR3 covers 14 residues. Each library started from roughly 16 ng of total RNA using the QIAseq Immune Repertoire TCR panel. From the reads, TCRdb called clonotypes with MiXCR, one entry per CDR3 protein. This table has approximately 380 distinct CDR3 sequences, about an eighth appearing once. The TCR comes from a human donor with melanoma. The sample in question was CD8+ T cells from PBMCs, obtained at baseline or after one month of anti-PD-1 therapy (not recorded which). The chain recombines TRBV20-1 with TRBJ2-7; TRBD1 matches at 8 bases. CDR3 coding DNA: TGCAGTGCCCCCTGGACAGGGCACTCCTACGAGCAGTACTTC. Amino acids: CSAPWTGHSYEQYF.